Listed here are 26 T cell receptor beta chains from one sample, sequenced in a study of cytomegalovirus exposure and HLA in healthy donors. The PCR had 60 Vbeta and 13 Jbeta primers. Here immunoSEQ multiplex PCR was the method, and the copy in TCRdb shows in-frame clones only, minus some. Of about 160,000 clones listed, roughly four fifths are singletons. Material for sequencing was PBMCs. These receptor sequences come from a man aged 35-49 years in good health and CMV-seronegative.

The V and J genes are TRBV7-9 and TRBJ1-2, with D possibly matching TRBD1 (5 bases). Trimming removed 2 bases at V and 7 bases at J, with 14 bases between. The CDR3 loop spans 14 amino acids. Germline V gene lookup returns CDR1 SEHNR and CDR2 FQNEAQ (reference sequence). DNA for the CDR3: TGTGCCAGCAGCTTACGACAGCCGGCCGGTGGCTACACCTTC. As protein: CASSLRQPAGGYTF.

This clone has just a few counts. The chain combines TRBV12-5 with TRBJ1-2; 8 bases are shared with TRBD1. The CDR3 sequence is 14 residues long. The germline CDR1 and CDR2 sequences are LGHNT and FRNRAP. The V gene end was trimmed by 2 bases and the J gene end by 7 bases; junction bases not matched to a gene: 6. The CDR3 nucleotides read TGTGCTAGTGGTTTGCAACAGGGGGGAGGTGGCTACACCTTC. Translating gives CASGLQQGGGGYTF.

The J gene is TRBJ2-1, the V gene TRBV5-6, with TRBD1 matching 10 bases. The CDR3 runs to 18 residues. Germline V CDR1 and CDR2: SGHDT, YYEEEE. Germline trimming cut 3 bases from V and 5 bases from J; bases unmatched to any gene: 14. CDR3 nucleotide sequence: TGTGCCAGCAGCTCGGTCGGGACAGGGGCCCTTGTAAACAATGAGCAGTTCTTC. It is translated as CASSSVGTGALVNNEQFF.

V is TRBV15 and J is TRBJ1-2, with 7 positions matching TRBD1. The CDR3 has 15 amino acids. Germline V gene lookup returns CDR1 LNHNV and CDR2 YYDKDF (reference sequence). The ends lost 5 bases at V and 1 base at J; junction bases unmatched: 7. The CDR3 loop reads CATSPHGQDNYGYTF. DNA for the CDR3: TGTGCCACCAGCCCTCATGGACAGGATAACTATGGCTACACCTTC. Together with reference TRBV15 and TRBJ1-2, the CDR3 gives the full variable domain: DAMVIQNPRYQVTQFGKPVTLSCSQTLNHNVMYWYQQKSSQAPKLLFHYYDKDFNNEADTPDNFQSRRPNTSFCFLDIRSPGLGDTAMYLCATSPHGQDNYGYTFGSGTRLTVV.

The rearrangement links TRBV5-8 to TRBJ1-1; D might be TRBD1 (6 bases). This CDR3 spans 14 amino acids. Trimming cost V 4 bases and J 4 bases, with 14 bases left between them. From germline, CDR1 is SGHTS and CDR2 YDEGEE. The CDR3 nucleotides are TGTGCCAGCAGCCTGGTCGGACAGACCACTGAAGCTTTCTTT. Translation: CASSLVGQTTEAFF.

The chain recombines TRBV10-3 with TRBJ2-3, with 7 bases matching TRBD1. The CDR3 is made up of 16 amino acids. The germline V gene encodes CDR1 ENHRY and CDR2 SYGVKD. V lost 0 bases, J lost 5 bases, and 8 bases stayed unmatched. The chain's CDR3 is CAISESRQGVQDTQYF. In DNA, the CDR3 is TGTGCCATCAGTGAGTCGAGGCAGGGGGTGCAAGATACGCAGTATTTT.

The rearrangement uses TRBV2 and TRBJ2-5; D possibly corresponds to TRBD2 (5 bases). CDR1 and CDR2 from the germline V gene are SNHLY and FYNNEI. Trimming left V 6 bases short and J 4 bases short, with 12 bases between. This CDR3 has 13 residues. This chain's CDR3 is CASSEGLVETQYF. CDR3 in DNA: TGTGCCAGCAGCGAGGGATTGGTAGAGACCCAGTACTTC. Filled out from reference TRBV2 and TRBJ2-5, the complete variable domain reads EPEVTQTPSHQVTQMGQEVILRCVPISNHLYFYWYRQILGQKVEFLVSFYNNEISEKSEIFDDQFSVERPDGSNFTLKIRSTKLEDSAMYFCASSEGLVETQYFGPGTRLLVL.

The chain is built from TRBV5-1 and TRBJ2-5; tentative D call: TRBD1 (5 bases). Gene TRBJ2-7 matches the end of the DNA better, so the J call may be wrong. CDR3 length: 15 amino acids. The V gene's germline CDR1 is SGHRS and CDR2 YFSETQ. CDR3 sequence (DNA): TGCGCCAGCAGCTTGGCTCTGACAGTAGCCTACGAGCAGTACTTC. Protein: CASSLALTVAYEQYF.

V is TRBV6-5 and J is TRBJ1-2, with 7 bases matching TRBD1. Germline assignment: CDR1 MNHEY and CDR2 SVGAGI. CDR3 length equals 13 residues. V trimming: 5 bases; J trimming: 5 bases; junction bases outside the gene matches: 5. CDR3 DNA: TGTGCCAGCAGTCCCCCAGGGGGTTATGGCTACACCTTC. Its protein product is CASSPPGGYGYTF.

This clone was recorded only once. The chain carries TRBV5-6 and TRBJ1-5; TRBD1 aligns across 8 bases. V was clipped by 4 bases and J by 0 bases; unmatched bases: 12. The CDR3 has 18 amino acids. CDR1 SGHDT and CDR2 YYEEEE come from the germline V gene. CDR3: CASSITGQATYSNQPQHF. The DNA for the CDR3 is TGTGCCAGCAGCATTACGGGACAGGCTACATATAGCAATCAGCCCCAGCATTTT.

The table lists this clone with a count of one. J is TRBJ1-2 and V is TRBV2, with D unclear. The CDR3 sequence is 12 residues long. V lost 4 bases and J 5 bases, leaving 8 bases between the germline ends. Per germline, CDR1 SNHLY and CDR2 FYNNEI. Here the CDR3 reads CASSVGFYGYTF. CDR3 nucleotides: TGTGCCAGCAGTGTCGGGTTTTATGGCTACACCTTC.

In its sample, this clone was seen a few times. V is TRBV5-6 and J is TRBJ1-1, with TRBD1 as a possible D gene (5 bases). Germline CDR1 and CDR2: SGHDT and YYEEEE. Trimming cost V 3 bases and J 5 bases, with 11 bases left between them. The CDR3 has 13 amino acids. CDR3 in amino acids: CASSSAPGTEAFF. The CDR3 DNA is TGTGCCAGCAGCTCCGCGCCAGGGACTGAAGCTTTCTTT.

The chain joins TRBV18 to TRBJ2-5, with TRBD1 identical over 8 bases. J gave up 6 bases and V 2 bases, and 5 bases lay outside the gene matches. The CDR3 extends over 14 amino acids. Per germline, CDR1 KGHSH and CDR2 LQKENI. The CDR3: CASSPWTGRKTQYF. As DNA, the CDR3 is TGTGCCAGCTCACCATGGACAGGGCGGAAGACCCAGTACTTC.

J is TRBJ1-2 and V is TRBV28; tentatively, D is TRBD1 (5 bases). With 8 bases removed from V and 8 bases from J, the gap between germline ends came to 12 bases. The CDR3 length is 11 residues. Germline V gene sequence: CDR1 MDHEN, CDR2 SYDVKM. CDR3 amino acids: CASRREGGYTF. CDR3 nucleotide sequence: TGTGCCAGCCGAAGGGAGGGGGGCTACACCTTC.

Only one count was recorded for this clone. The genes are TRBV5-8 and TRBJ1-1; D not certain. Germline V lookup: CDR1 SGHTS, CDR2 YDEGEE. The CDR3 loop spans 18 amino acids. The germline V and J ends were trimmed by 4 bases and 0 bases, with 22 bases remaining between them. Here the CDR3 reads CASSLNPILKPMNTEAFF. The CDR3 DNA follows: TGTGCCAGCAGCCTGAATCCCATACTGAAGCCCATGAACACTGAAGCTTTCTTT. The full variable domain, rest sourced from reference TRBV5-8 and TRBJ1-1, is EAGVTQSPTHLIKTRGQQATLRCSPISGHTSVYWYQQALGLGLQFLLWYDEGEERNRGNFPPRFSGRQFPNYSSELNVNALELEDSALYLCASSLNPILKPMNTEAFFGQGTRLTVV.

V is TRBV7-2 and J is TRBJ2-3; a weak D match, TRBD1 (5 bases). This CDR3 spans 17 amino acids. CDR1 SGHTA and CDR2 FQGNSA come from the germline V gene. Trimming cost V 0 bases and J 2 bases, with 15 bases left between them. The CDR3 coding sequence is TGTGCCAGCAGCTTAGCCAGGGTGAAACATTACACAGATACGCAGTATTTT. Translation: CASSLARVKHYTDTQYF.

The chain recombines TRBV6-5 with TRBJ1-4; TRBD1 matches 8 bases. Germline V lookup: CDR1 MNHEY, CDR2 SVGAGI. This CDR3 has 14 amino acids. V shed 6 bases and J 10 bases; nucleotides not matched to a gene: 10. This chain's CDR3 is CASSDHRGLGKLFF. In DNA, the CDR3 is TGTGCCAGCAGCGATCACAGGGGGTTAGGAAAACTGTTTTTT.

In this sample, this clone turned up a few times. The rearrangement joins TRBV27 to TRBJ2-1; 8 bases are a match to TRBD2. Per germline, CDR1 MNHEY and CDR2 SMNVEV (reference sequence). The CDR3 totals 14 residues. V was clipped by 5 bases and J by 7 bases; unmatched bases: 7. CDR3 DNA: TGTGCCAGCAGTAACCGGGGGGGCCTGAATGAGCAGTTCTTC. Translation: CASSNRGGLNEQFF.

This chain uses TRBV5-1 with TRBJ2-2, with D perhaps matching TRBD2 (6 bases). The CDR3 is made up of 16 amino acids. Between the trimmed V and J ends, which lost 4 bases and 7 bases, there was a span of 20 bases. Germline CDR1 reads SGHRS; CDR2 reads YFSETQ. CDR3 sequence: CASSPVFGGSDGELFF. As DNA, the CDR3 is TGCGCCAGCAGCCCCGTTTTCGGGGGTTCCGACGGGGAGCTGTTTTTT.

The rearrangement uses TRBV9 and TRBJ2-1; 15 nucleotides match TRBD2. CDR1 and CDR2 (germline): SGDLS, YYNGEE. V shed 0 bases and J 6 bases; nucleotides not matched to a gene: 4. This CDR3 has 17 amino acids. CDR3 protein: CASSVVGTSGGLNEQFF. For the CDR3, the DNA is TGTGCCAGCAGCGTAGTCGGGACTAGCGGGGGGCTCAATGAGCAGTTCTTC.

The gene calls are TRBV5-6 and TRBJ2-1, with 10 nucleotides matching TRBD2. The CDR3 runs to 16 residues. Trimming removed 6 bases from V and 3 bases from J; junction bases left unmatched: 9. The germline V gene encodes CDR1 SGHDT and CDR2 YYEEEE. The CDR3 loop reads CASIASTSGVYNEQFF. Written as DNA, the CDR3 is TGTGCCAGCATCGCCTCCACTAGCGGGGTCTACAATGAGCAGTTCTTC.

In nucleotides, the CDR3 is TGTGCCAGCAGCTCCGGAGGGGACTATGGCTACACCTTC. This translates into CASSSGGDYGYTF. The V call is TRBV5-6, the J call TRBJ1-2, with D perhaps matching TRBD1 (5 bases). Germline values: CDR1 SGHDT, CDR2 YYEEEE. The CDR3 contains 13 residues. V was cut by 3 bases and J by 3 bases, with 9 bases left in between.

The chain couples TRBV5-1 to TRBJ1-5; 8 bases align to TRBD1. The CDR3 is made up of 15 amino acids. After removal of 0 bases from V and 6 bases from J, the junction contained 5 bases not matched to a gene. Looked up from germline, CDR1 is SGHRS and CDR2 is YFSETQ. CDR3 protein: CASSLGQGKGQPQHF. The CDR3 DNA is TGCGCCAGCAGCTTGGGACAGGGGAAGGGTCAGCCCCAGCATTTT.

The rearrangement links TRBV27 to TRBJ2-7, with TRBD2 matching 8 bases. The V segment lost 7 bases and the J segment 0 bases; nucleotides outside the gene matches: 8. The CDR3 is 15 amino acids. The V gene's germline CDR1 is MNHEY and CDR2 SMNVEV (reference sequence). The CDR3 bases are TGTGCCAGCATAGGTCGGGGGGGTCGCTCCTACGAGCAGTACTTC. Encoded protein: CASIGRGGRSYEQYF.

The chain is built from TRBV15 and TRBJ1-2, with D possibly TRBD1 on 5 matching bases. V was clipped by 1 base and J by 4 bases, with 13 bases between them. Germline-derived CDR1 and CDR2 are LNHNV and YYDKDF (reference sequence). The CDR3 has 15 residues. As DNA, the CDR3 is TGTGCCACCAGCAGAGGGAAGGGCGGGGGCTATGGCTACACCTTC. This codes for CATSRGKGGGYGYTF.

This clone was seen a handful of times. V and J are TRBV5-1 and TRBJ2-2; a possible D gene is TRBD1 (6 bases). Trimming removed 4 bases at V and 7 bases at J, with 11 bases between. The CDR3 totals 13 residues. Looked up from germline, CDR1 is SGHRS and CDR2 is YFSETQ. The CDR3 spells CASSPGQVGELFF. The CDR3 nucleotides are TGCGCCAGCAGCCCGGGACAAGTCGGGGAGCTGTTTTTT. Full variable domain (missing parts from reference TRBV5-1 and TRBJ2-2): KAGVTQTPRYLIKTRGQQVTLSCSPISGHRSVSWYQQTPGQGLQFLFEYFSETQRNKGNFPGRFSGRQFSNSRSEMNVSTLELGDSALYLCASSPGQVGELFFGEGSRLTVL.